This TCR beta chain is from a study of shared clonotypes between healthy human individuals. The V gene's germline CDR1 is SGHTA and CDR2 FQGNSA. CDR3 length: 12 amino acids. Trimming shortened V by 1 base and J by 8 bases, and 6 bases separated the two germline ends. Naive CD8 populations comprised CD45RO-negative cells positively selected for CCR7, excluding terminally differentiated effector memory CD45RA+ cells. The data were produced by immunoSEQ multiplex PCR, yet TCRdb's version contains in-frame clones alone and is incomplete. The sample gives 800,000 to 950,000 clones, about 96% of which show up once; about 0.25% is in the top ten.

The specimen was naive CD8+ T cells sorted from blood. This sequence was found in a man aged 25-45 years in good health. V and J are TRBV7-2 and TRBJ2-4; D ambiguous. The CDR3 DNA reads as TGTGCCAGCAGCTTAGACAGCTACATTCAGTACTTC. Its translation: CASSLDSYIQYF.